A selection of T cell receptor beta chains follows, all from one sample in a study of blood T cell repertoires in COVID-19. The table came from immunoSEQ multiplex PCR; TCRdb's copy has only in-frame clones and leaves some out. The sample includes around 200,000 clones, nearly 90% seen only once; the top ten take less than 15%. Sample: peripheral blood. These receptors originate from a woman between 18 and 30 years old who had recovered from COVID-19. CDR3s include the opening cysteine and the closing phenylalanine or tryptophan. Each record gives: V gene, J gene, D gene, clone size, CDR3 protein, CDR3 DNA. D genes are given only for firm matches. Clone size, where shown, is once, few, many, or a class for clones that have expanded.

TRBV7-9,TRBJ2-2,.,.,CASSLVGDETGELFF,TGTGCCAGCAGCTTGGTAGGGGATGAGACCGGGGAGCTGTTTTTT
TRBV5-6,TRBJ1-1,.,.,CASSLDGGTEAFF,TGTGCCAGCAGCTTGGATGGGGGGACTGAAGCTTTCTTT
TRBV2,TRBJ1-1,TRBD1,.,CASSLGGHTEAFF,TGTGCCAGCTCGTTAGGGGGCCACACTGAAGCTTTCTTT
TRBV30,TRBJ1-6,.,.,CAWNGGGGSPLHF,TGTGCCTGGAATGGAGGGGGGGGTTCACCCCTCCACTTT
TRBV7-3,TRBJ2-3,TRBD2,.,CASSLMREEATDTQYF,TGTGCCAGCAGCTTAATGCGGGAGGAAGCCACAGATACGCAGTATTTT
TRBV7-9,TRBJ1-4,TRBD1,.,CASSQNFGTANEKLFF,TGTGCCAGCAGCCAGAACTTCGGGACAGCTAATGAAAAACTGTTTTTT
TRBV9,TRBJ1-2,.,.,CASSGYREQDYGYTF,TGTGCCAGCAGCGGATACAGGGAACAGGACTATGGCTACACCTTC
TRBV7-9,TRBJ1-1,TRBD1,.,CASSPGGQGSTEAFF,TGTGCCAGCAGCCCTGGGGGACAGGGAAGCACTGAAGCTTTCTTT
TRBV29-1,TRBJ2-1,.,once,CSATEGYNEQFF,TGCAGCGCTACTGAGGGTTACAATGAGCAGTTCTTC
TRBV6-5,TRBJ2-3,TRBD1,.,CASKTGGTDTQYF,TGTGCCAGCAAGACAGGGGGCACAGATACGCAGTATTTT
TRBV19,TRBJ1-2,.,.,CASSIGGGYIYGYTF,TGTGCCAGTAGTATCGGTGGGGGGTACATCTATGGCTACACCTTC
TRBV3-1/TRBV3-2,TRBJ2-7,.,.,CASSRAEEQYF,TGTGCCAGCAGCCGGGCAGAGGAGCAGTACTTC
TRBV18,TRBJ1-2,.,.,CASSRQTLSGYTF,TGTGCCAGCTCAAGACAGACGTTAAGTGGCTACACCTTC
TRBV18,TRBJ2-2,.,.,CASSPLNTGELFF,TGTGCCAGCTCACCCCTGAACACCGGGGAGCTGTTTTTT
TRBV28,TRBJ2-2,.,once,CASREGAGELFF,TGTGCCAGCAGAGAGGGTGCCGGGGAGCTGTTTTTT
TRBV25-1,TRBJ1-5,.,.,CASSEWGEDQPQHF,TGTGCCAGCAGTGAATGGGGGGAGGATCAGCCCCAGCATTTT
TRBV13,TRBJ2-1,TRBD2,.,CASSFLRLAGGPQPATLLYNEQFF,TGTGCCAGCAGCTTCTTGAGACTAGCGGGAGGGCCCCAGCCGGCCACCCTCCTTTACAATGAGCAGTTCTTC
TRBV7-9,TRBJ2-2,.,.,CASSFTGHTGELFF,TGTGCCAGCAGCTTTACAGGGCACACCGGGGAGCTGTTTTTT
TRBV13,TRBJ2-5,.,.,CASSLGEVGETQYF,TGTGCCAGCAGCTTAGGGGAGGTAGGGGAGACCCAGTACTTC
TRBV5-4,TRBJ2-7,.,.,CASSKNTQLSSYEQYF,TGTGCCAGCAGTAAGAATACTCAACTATCCTCCTACGAGCAGTACTTC
TRBV6-5,TRBJ2-7,.,.,CASSYTGYEQYF,TGTGCCAGCAGCTATACAGGGTACGAGCAGTACTTC
TRBV6-4,TRBJ1-1,TRBD1,.,CASSKGQGMNTEAFF,TGTGCCAGCAGTAAGGGACAGGGCATGAACACTGAAGCTTTCTTT
TRBV7-3,TRBJ2-7,.,.,CASSLRGGEDYEQYF,TGTGCCAGCAGCTTACGTGGCGGAGAAGACTACGAGCAGTACTTC
TRBV19,TRBJ1-5,TRBD1,once,CASSILAHKDRGDQPQHF,TGTGCCAGTAGTATTCTGGCTCATAAAGACAGGGGGGATCAGCCCCAGCATTTT
TRBV30,TRBJ1-2,TRBD1,.,CAWSLDWTGGTGYTF,TGTGCCTGGAGTCTTGATTGGACAGGTGGTACTGGCTACACCTTC
TRBV11-3,TRBJ2-2,TRBD2,.,CASSSRRTSGKNTGELFF,TGTGCCAGCAGCTCGAGGAGGACTAGCGGCAAGAACACCGGGGAGCTGTTTTTT
TRBV11-3,TRBJ2-1,TRBD2,.,CASSPGLARSYNNEQFF,TGTGCCAGCAGCCCGGGACTAGCGAGATCTTACAACAATGAGCAGTTCTTC
TRBV5-6,TRBJ1-2,TRBD1,.,CASSEGQGPYGYTF,TGTGCCAGCAGCGAAGGACAGGGACCCTATGGCTACACCTTC
TRBV6-5,TRBJ1-1,.,.,CASSPIDGMRTEAFF,TGTGCCAGCAGTCCAATTGACGGGATGCGAACTGAAGCTTTCTTT
TRBV27,TRBJ1-2,TRBD1,.,CASRQGADGYTF,TGTGCCAGCAGGCAGGGGGCGGATGGCTACACCTTC
TRBV4-2,TRBJ2-1,TRBD2,.,CASSQETREDYEQFF,TGTGCCAGCAGCCAAGAAACGCGGGAGGACTATGAGCAGTTCTTC
TRBV20-1,TRBJ1-2,.,.,CSAFRGFGYTF,TGCAGTGCTTTCCGAGGTTTTGGCTACACCTTC
TRBV6-2/TRBV6-3,TRBJ1-5,.,.,CASSYSFRQDEPQHF,TGTGCCAGCAGTTACTCATTCAGACAGGACGAGCCCCAGCATTTT
TRBV4-3,TRBJ2-7,.,.,CASSQESLSSYEQYF,TGCGCCAGCAGCCAAGAGTCGCTGAGCTCCTACGAGCAGTACTTC
TRBV27,TRBJ1-1,.,.,CASSFTVNTEAFF,TGTGCCAGCAGTTTCACAGTTAACACTGAAGCTTTCTTT
TRBV3-1/TRBV3-2,TRBJ2-7,.,.,CASSQGRRTYEQYF,TGTGCCAGCAGCCAGGGTCGGCGGACCTACGAGCAGTACTTC
TRBV5-4,TRBJ2-7,.,few,CASSLRDATYEQYF,TGTGCCAGCAGCTTGCGCGATGCGACCTACGAGCAGTACTTC
TRBV7-3,TRBJ2-2,TRBD1,.,CASSATGTGELFF,TGTGCCAGCAGTGCGACAGGGACCGGGGAGCTGTTTTTT
TRBV7-9,TRBJ2-7,TRBD1,few,CASSFTGGSREQYF,TGTGCCAGCAGCTTTACAGGGGGATCGCGCGAGCAGTACTTC
TRBV11-2,TRBJ2-1,TRBD2,.,CASSLGLAGGYEQFF,TGTGCCAGCAGCTTAGGGCTAGCGGGAGGTTATGAGCAGTTCTTC
TRBV16,TRBJ2-5,.,few,CASSQSGETQYF,TGTGCCAGCAGCCAATCGGGCGAGACCCAGTACTTC
TRBV4-3,TRBJ1-6,.,once,CASSDTSGSNSPLHF,TGCGCCAGCAGCGATACTTCAGGGTCTAATTCACCCCTCCACTTT
TRBV25-1,TRBJ2-7,TRBD1,.,CASRTGGHDEQYF,TGTGCCAGCAGGACAGGGGGTCATGACGAGCAGTACTTC
TRBV6-5,TRBJ2-7,.,.,CASSYSRDGYEQYF,TGTGCCAGCAGTTACTCACGGGATGGCTACGAGCAGTACTTC
TRBV2,TRBJ2-7,.,.,CASSESPGPYYEQYF,TGTGCCAGCAGTGAATCGCCAGGGCCCTACTACGAGCAGTACTTC
TRBV4-1,TRBJ2-7,TRBD2,once,CASSQTGGGVYEQYF,TGCGCCAGCAGCCAAACGGGAGGAGGCGTGTACGAGCAGTACTTC
TRBV5-1,TRBJ2-3,TRBD2,.,CASSESSGSLTDTQYF,TGCGCCAGCAGCGAATCTAGCGGGAGTTTAACAGATACGCAGTATTTT
TRBV4-3,TRBJ2-5,.,.,CASSQDPRGEETQYF,TGCGCCAGCAGCCAAGATCCGCGAGGCGAAGAGACCCAGTACTTC
TRBV7-2,TRBJ2-7,TRBD1,.,CASSSYDREGWEQYF,TGTGCCAGCAGCTCATATGACAGGGAAGGGTGGGAGCAGTACTTC
TRBV18,TRBJ2-7,TRBD1,.,CASSPGDRVYEQYF,TGTGCCAGCTCACCGGGGGACAGGGTGTACGAGCAGTACTTC
TRBV19,TRBJ2-5,TRBD2,.,CASSLGLAALQETQYF,TGTGCCAGTAGTCTAGGACTAGCGGCTCTTCAAGAGACCCAGTACTTC
TRBV6-5,TRBJ2-7,TRBD1,.,CASRWDRGTYEQYF,TGTGCCAGCAGGTGGGACAGAGGAACCTACGAGCAGTACTTC
TRBV19,TRBJ1-2,.,.,CASSNLGADYGYTF,TGTGCCAGTAGTAATTTAGGGGCGGACTATGGCTACACCTTC